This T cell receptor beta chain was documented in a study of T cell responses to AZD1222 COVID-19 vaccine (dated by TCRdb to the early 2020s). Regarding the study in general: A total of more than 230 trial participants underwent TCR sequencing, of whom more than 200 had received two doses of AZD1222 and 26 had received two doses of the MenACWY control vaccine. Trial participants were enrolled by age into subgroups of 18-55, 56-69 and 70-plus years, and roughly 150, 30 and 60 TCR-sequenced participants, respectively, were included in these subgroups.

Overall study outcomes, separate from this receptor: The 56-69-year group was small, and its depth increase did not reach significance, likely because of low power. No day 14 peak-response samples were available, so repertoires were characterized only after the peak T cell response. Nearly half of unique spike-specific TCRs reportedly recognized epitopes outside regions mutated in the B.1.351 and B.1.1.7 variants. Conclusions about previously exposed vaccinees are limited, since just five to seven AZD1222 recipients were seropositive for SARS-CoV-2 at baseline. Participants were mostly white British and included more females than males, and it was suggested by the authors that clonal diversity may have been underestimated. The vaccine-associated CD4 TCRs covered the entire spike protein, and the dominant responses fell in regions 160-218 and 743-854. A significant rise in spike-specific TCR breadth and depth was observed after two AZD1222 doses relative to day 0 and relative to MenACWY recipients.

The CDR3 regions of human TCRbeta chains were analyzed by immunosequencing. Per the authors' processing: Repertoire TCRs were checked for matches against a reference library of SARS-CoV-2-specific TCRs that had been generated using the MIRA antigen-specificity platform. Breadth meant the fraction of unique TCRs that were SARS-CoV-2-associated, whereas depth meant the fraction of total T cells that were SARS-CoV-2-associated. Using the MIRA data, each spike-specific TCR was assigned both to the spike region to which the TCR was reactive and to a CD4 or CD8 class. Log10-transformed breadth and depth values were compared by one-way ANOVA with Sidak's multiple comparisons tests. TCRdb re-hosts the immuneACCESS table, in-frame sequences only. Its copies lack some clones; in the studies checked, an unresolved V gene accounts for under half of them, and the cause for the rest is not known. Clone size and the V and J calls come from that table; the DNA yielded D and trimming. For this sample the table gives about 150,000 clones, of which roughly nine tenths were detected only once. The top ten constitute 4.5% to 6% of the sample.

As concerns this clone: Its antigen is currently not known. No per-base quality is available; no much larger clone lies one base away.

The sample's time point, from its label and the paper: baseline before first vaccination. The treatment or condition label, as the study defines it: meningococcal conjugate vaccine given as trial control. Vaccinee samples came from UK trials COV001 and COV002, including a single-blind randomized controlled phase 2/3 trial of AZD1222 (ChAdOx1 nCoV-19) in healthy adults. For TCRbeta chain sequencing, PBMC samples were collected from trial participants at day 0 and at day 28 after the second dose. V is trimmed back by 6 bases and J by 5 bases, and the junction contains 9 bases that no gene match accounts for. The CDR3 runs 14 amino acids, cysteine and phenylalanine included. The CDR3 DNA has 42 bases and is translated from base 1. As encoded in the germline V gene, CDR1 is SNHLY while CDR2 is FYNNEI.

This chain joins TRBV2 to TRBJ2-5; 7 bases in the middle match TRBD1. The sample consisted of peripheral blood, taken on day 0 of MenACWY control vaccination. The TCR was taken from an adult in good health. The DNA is TGTGCCAGCAGGTACAGGGGTACCGGGGAGACCCAGTACTTC. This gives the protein CASRYRGTGETQYF.